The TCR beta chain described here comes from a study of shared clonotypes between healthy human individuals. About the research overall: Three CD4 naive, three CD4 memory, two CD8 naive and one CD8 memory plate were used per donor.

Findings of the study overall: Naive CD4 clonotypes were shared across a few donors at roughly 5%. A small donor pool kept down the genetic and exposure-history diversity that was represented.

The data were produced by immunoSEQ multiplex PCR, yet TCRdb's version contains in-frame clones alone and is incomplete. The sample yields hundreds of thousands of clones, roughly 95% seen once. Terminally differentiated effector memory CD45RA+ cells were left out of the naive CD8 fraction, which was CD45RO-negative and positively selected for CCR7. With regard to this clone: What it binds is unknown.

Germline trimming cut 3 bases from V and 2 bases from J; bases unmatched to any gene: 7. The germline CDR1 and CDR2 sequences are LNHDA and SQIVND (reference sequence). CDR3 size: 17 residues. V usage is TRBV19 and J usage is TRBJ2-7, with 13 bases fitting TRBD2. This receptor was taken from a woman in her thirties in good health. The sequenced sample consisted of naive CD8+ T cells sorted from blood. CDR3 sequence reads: CASSIRTSGSPTYEQYF. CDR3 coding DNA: TGTGCCAGTAGTATCCGGACTAGCGGGAGTCCGACCTACGAGCAGTACTTC.